The source of this T cell receptor beta chain is a study of cytomegalovirus exposure and HLA in healthy donors. The PCR employed 60 Vbeta primers together with 13 Jbeta primers. Method: immunoSEQ multiplex PCR; TCRdb's copy keeps in-frame clones and lacks some. Its clone listing holds 95,000 to 150,000 clones. This CDR3 region has 15 residues. V gave up 4 bases and J gave up 6 bases, with 16 bases separating them. Looked up from germline, CDR1 is MDHEN and CDR2 is SYDVKM. The sequence was obtained from a man in his forties in good health and CMV-seronegative. Sequencing input: PBMCs. The rearrangement links TRBV28 to TRBJ1-5, with D perhaps TRBD1 (6 bases). The CDR3 reads CASSSLQGLSQPQHF. Here the CDR3 DNA reads TGTGCCAGCAGTTCCCTACAGGGATTAAGTCAGCCCCAGCATTTT. Together with reference TRBV28 and TRBJ1-5, the CDR3 gives the full variable domain: DVKVTQSSRYLVKRTGEKVFLECVQDMDHENMFWYRQDPGLGLRLIYFSYDVKMKEKGDIPEGYSVSREKKERFSLILESASTNQTSMYLCASSSLQGLSQPQHFGDGTRLSIL.